This TCR beta chain was found in a study of blood T cell repertoires in COVID-19. Study-wide context: Specimens from acute and convalescent COVID-19 originated in the United States, Italy and Spain.

Per the germline V gene, CDR1 is LNHDA and CDR2 is SQIVND (reference sequence). V shed 5 bases and J shed 8 bases, with 18 bases lying between them. The CDR3 sequence is 15 residues long. Methods used by the authors: Researchers report that nucleated cell counts were estimated from reference gene primer amplification. Here immunoSEQ multiplex PCR was the method, and the copy in TCRdb shows in-frame clones only, minus some. The V and J calls and the clone size are those of that table, but D and trimming were determined from the DNA. The sample shows 100,000 or so clones, approximately 80% of them seen only once.

The sample taken for sequencing was peripheral blood. This TCR was sampled from a woman in her 70s with acute or convalescent COVID-19. The chain couples TRBV19 to TRBJ1-4, with D possibly matching TRBD1 (6 bases). CDR3 region: CASSPPGGGVEKLFF. CDR3 coding DNA: TGTGCCAGTAGTCCCCCTGGGGGGGGCGTGGAAAAACTGTTTTTT.